The entry that follows covers one T cell receptor (beta chain) sequence. Antigen: not known. The ends lost 2 bases at V and 1 base at J; junction bases unmatched: 5. The CDR3 spans 16 residues. Germline CDR1 SGHVS, CDR2 FNYEAQ. A quantitative 5'-RACE method, one with molecular barcodes, was used to make TCR beta libraries. MiXCR, applied by TCRdb to the 5' RACE reads, yields one record per CDR3 protein. The table lists 220,000 or so distinct CDR3 sequences, roughly 18% of them singletons, with approximately 40% in the top ten. This record comes from a study of CD8 T cells in ankylosing spondylitis. Study results and limitations: What seemed typical of ankylosing spondylitis blood was a TCR beta motif built from fewer than ten highly homologous variants.

This clonotype was obtained from a male donor with ankylosing spondylitis. This chain links TRBV7-6 with TRBJ2-3, with 8 bases aligning to TRBD2. Sequencing was carried out using blood, either unsorted or a sorted T cell fraction (not recorded which). The CDR3 is CASSLQTGGGTDTQYF. CDR3 DNA: TGTGCCAGCAGCTTACAAACGGGAGGGGGCACAGATACGCAGTATTTT. Supplemented by reference TRBV7-6 and TRBJ2-3, the full variable domain reads GAGVSQSPRYKVTKRGQDVALRCDPISGHVSLYWYRQALGQGPEFLTYFNYEAQQDKSGLPNDRFSAERPEGSISTLTIQRTEQRDSAMYRCASSLQTGGGTDTQYFGPGTRLTVL.